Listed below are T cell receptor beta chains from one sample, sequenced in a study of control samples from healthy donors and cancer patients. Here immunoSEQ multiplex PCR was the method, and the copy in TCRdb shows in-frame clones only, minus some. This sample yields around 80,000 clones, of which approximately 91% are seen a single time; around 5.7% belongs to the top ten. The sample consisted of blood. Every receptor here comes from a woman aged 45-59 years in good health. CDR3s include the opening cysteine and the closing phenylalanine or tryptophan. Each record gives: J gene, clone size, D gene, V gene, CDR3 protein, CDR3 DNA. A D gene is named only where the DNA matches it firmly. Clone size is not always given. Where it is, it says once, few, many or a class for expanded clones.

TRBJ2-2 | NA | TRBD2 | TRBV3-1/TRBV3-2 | CASSPSGGNTGELFF | TGTGCCAGCAGCCCTAGCGGGGGCAACACCGGGGAGCTGTTTTTT
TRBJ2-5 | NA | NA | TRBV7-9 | CASSLDGLQETQYF | TGTGCCAGCAGCTTAGATGGGTTACAAGAGACCCAGTACTTC
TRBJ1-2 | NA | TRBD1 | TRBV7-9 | CASSLDGRGRVGYTF | TGTGCCAGCAGCTTAGATGGCAGGGGGCGAGTTGGCTACACCTTC
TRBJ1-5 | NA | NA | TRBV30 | CAWSVGWVGQPQHF | TGTGCCTGGAGTGTAGGATGGGTGGGTCAGCCCCAGCATTTT
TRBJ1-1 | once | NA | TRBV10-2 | CASSEGGPETEAFF | TGCGCCAGCAGTGAAGGCGGTCCCGAAACTGAAGCTTTCTTT
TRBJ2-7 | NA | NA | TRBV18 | CASSPRGGEQYF | TGTGCCAGCTCACCAAGAGGAGGGGAGCAGTACTTC
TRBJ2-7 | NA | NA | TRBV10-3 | CAISGEGANSYEQYF | TGTGCCATCAGTGGGGAGGGGGCGAACTCCTACGAGCAGTACTTC
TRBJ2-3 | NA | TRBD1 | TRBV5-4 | CASSLLDRVFTDTQYF | TGTGCCAGCAGCTTGCTTGACAGGGTATTCACAGATACGCAGTATTTT
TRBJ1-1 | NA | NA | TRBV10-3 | CAISRGSTDTEAFF | TGTGCCATCTCACGGGGTTCAACGGACACTGAAGCTTTCTTT
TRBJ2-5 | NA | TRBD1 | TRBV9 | CASSVEQGVQETQYF | TGTGCCAGCAGCGTAGAACAGGGGGTGCAAGAGACCCAGTACTTC
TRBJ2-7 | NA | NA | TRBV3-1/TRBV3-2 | CASSPIGRIHEQYF | TGTGCCAGCAGCCCAATTGGGAGGATCCACGAGCAGTACTTC
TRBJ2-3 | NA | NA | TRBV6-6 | CASSYTQSAQYF | TGTGCCAGCAGTTACACTCAATCGGCGCAGTATTTT
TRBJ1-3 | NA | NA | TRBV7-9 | CASSPWPGGTGNTIYF | TGTGCCAGCAGCCCCTGGCCAGGAGGTACAGGAAACACCATATATTTT
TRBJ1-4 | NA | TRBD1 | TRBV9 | CASSAHRGTNEKLFF | TGTGCCAGCAGCGCCCACAGGGGAACTAATGAAAAACTGTTTTTT
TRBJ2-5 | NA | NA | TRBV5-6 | CASSLVHLQETQYF | TGTGCCAGCAGCTTGGTTCACCTACAAGAGACCCAGTACTTC
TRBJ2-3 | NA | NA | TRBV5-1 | CASSLESADTQYF | TGCGCCAGCAGCTTGGAGAGTGCAGATACGCAGTATTTT
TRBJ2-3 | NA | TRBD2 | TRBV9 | CASSVTGGLTQYF | TGTGCCAGCAGCGTTACGGGGGGGCTAACGCAGTATTTT
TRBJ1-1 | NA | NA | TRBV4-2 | CASSQESRIAFF | TGTGCCAGCAGCCAAGAGTCCAGGATTGCTTTCTTT
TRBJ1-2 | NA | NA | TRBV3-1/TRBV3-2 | CASSHDRRGYTF | TGTGCCAGCAGCCACGACCGAAGGGGCTACACCTTC
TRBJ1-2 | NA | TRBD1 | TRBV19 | CASSNGQEIYGYTF | TGTGCCAGTAGTAACGGACAGGAGATCTATGGCTACACCTTC
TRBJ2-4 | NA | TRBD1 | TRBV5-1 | CASSQGDIQYF | TGCGCCAGCAGCCAGGGGGACATTCAGTACTTC
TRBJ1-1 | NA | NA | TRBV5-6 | CASSLGLESTEAFF | TGTGCCAGCAGCTTGGGACTTGAGAGCACTGAAGCTTTCTTT
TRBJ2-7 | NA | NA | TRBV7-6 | CASSLESRTYEQYF | TGTGCCAGCAGCTTAGAAAGTAGAACCTACGAGCAGTACTTC
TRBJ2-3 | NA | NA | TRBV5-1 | CASSLYSVADTQYF | TGCGCCAGCAGCCTCTACTCGGTGGCAGATACGCAGTATTTT
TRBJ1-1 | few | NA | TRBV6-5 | CASIFSSQNTEAFF | TGTGCCAGCATCTTTTCCTCCCAAAACACTGAAGCTTTCTTT
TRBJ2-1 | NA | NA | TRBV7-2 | CASSLSGNSYNEQFF | TGTGCCAGCAGCTTATCTGGCAACTCCTACAATGAGCAGTTCTTC
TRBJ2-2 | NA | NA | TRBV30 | CAWNPHGAGELFF | TGTGCCTGGAACCCTCATGGGGCCGGGGAGCTGTTTTTT
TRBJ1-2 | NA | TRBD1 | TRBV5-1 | CASSRMGLGTVGYTF | TGCGCCAGCAGTAGAATGGGCCTAGGGACAGTAGGCTACACCTTC